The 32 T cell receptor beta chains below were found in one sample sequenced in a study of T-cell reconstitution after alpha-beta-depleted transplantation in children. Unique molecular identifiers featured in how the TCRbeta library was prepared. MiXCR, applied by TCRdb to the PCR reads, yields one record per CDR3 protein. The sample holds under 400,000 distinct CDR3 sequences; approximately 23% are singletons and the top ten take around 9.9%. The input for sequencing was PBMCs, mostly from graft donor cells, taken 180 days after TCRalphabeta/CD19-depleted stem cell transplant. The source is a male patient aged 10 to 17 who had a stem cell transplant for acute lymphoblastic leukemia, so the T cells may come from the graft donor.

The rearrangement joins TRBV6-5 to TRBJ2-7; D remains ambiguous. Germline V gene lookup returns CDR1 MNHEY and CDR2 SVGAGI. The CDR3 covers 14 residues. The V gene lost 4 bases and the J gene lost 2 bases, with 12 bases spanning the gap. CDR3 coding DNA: TGTGCCAGCAGTTTATTTACAGTTGCCTACGAGCAGTACTTC. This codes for CASSLFTVAYEQYF.

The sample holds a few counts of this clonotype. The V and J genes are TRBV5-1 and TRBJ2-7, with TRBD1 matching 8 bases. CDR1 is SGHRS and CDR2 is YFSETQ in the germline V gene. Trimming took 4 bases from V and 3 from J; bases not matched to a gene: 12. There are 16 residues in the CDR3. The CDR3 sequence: CASSMTGVLPVYEQYF. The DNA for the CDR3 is TGCGCCAGCAGCATGACAGGGGTTTTGCCCGTCTACGAGCAGTACTTC.

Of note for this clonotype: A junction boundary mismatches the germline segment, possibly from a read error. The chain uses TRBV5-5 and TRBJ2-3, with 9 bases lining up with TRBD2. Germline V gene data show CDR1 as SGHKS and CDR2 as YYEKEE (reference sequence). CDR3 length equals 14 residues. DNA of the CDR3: TGTGCCATCAGCCCGCGGGGGGGGCCAGATACGCAGTATTTT. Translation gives CAISPRGGPDTQYF.

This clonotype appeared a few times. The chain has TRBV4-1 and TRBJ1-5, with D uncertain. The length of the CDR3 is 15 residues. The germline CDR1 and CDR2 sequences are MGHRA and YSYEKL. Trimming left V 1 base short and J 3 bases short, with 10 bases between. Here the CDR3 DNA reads TGCGCCAGCAGCCAAGGCTGGGCGGACAATCAGCCCCAGCATTTT. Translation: CASSQGWADNQPQHF.

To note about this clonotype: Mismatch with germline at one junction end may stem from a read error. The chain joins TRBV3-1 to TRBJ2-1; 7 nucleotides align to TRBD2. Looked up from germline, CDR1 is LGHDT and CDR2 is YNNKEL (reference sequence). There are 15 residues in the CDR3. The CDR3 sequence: CASSQDWMGGDEQFF. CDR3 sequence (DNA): TGTGCAAGCAGCCAAGATTGGATGGGGGGGGATGAGCAGTTCTTC.

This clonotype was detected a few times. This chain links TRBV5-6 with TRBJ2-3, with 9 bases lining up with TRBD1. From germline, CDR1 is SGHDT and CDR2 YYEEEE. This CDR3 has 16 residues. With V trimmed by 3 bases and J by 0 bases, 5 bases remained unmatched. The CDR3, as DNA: TGTGCCAGCAGCTACCCGACAGGGGGTAGCACAGATACGCAGTATTTT. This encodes CASSYPTGGSTDTQYF.

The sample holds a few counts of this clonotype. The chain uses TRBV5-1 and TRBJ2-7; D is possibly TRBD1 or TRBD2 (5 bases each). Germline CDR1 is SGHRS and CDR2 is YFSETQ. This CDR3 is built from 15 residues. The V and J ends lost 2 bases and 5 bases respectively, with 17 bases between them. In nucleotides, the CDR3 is TGCGCCAGCAGCTTAGGGATACTGGGGACCCACGAGCAGTACTTC. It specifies CASSLGILGTHEQYF.

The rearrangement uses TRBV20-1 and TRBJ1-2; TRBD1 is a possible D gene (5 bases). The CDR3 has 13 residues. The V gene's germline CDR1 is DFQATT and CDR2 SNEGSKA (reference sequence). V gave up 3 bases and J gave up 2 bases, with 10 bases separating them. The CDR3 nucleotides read TGCAGTGCTAGTTACAGGTGGAACTATGGCTACACCTTC. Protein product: CSASYRWNYGYTF.

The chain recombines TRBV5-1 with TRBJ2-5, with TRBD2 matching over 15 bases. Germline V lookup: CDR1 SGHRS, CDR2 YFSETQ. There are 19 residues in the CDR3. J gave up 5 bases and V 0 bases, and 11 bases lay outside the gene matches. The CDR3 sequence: CASSLAGLAGGWFPETQYF. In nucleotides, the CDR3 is TGCGCCAGCAGCTTGGCGGGACTAGCGGGAGGCTGGTTTCCGGAGACCCAGTACTTC. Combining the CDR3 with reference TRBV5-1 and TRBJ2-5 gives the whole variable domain KAGVTQTPRYLIKTRGQQVTLSCSPISGHRSVSWYQQTPGQGLQFLFEYFSETQRNKGNFPGRFSGRQFSNSRSEMNVSTLELGDSALYLCASSLAGLAGGWFPETQYFGPGTRLLVL.

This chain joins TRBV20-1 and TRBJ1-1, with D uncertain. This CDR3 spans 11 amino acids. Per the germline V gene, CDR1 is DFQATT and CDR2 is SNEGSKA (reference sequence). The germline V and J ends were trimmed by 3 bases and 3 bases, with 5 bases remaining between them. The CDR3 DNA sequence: TGCAGTGCTAGGAGGGACACTGAAGCTTTCTTT. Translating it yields CSARRDTEAFF.

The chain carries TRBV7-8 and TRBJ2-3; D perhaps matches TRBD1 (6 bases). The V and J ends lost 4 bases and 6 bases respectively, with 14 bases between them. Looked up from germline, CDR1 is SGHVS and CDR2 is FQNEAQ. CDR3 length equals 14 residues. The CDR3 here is CASSSTTGSDTQYF. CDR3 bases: TGTGCCAGCAGCTCGACTACAGGGTCCGATACGCAGTATTTT.

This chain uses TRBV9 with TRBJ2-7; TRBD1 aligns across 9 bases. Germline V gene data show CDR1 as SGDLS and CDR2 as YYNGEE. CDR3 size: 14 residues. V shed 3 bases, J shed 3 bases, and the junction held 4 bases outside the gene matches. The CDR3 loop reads CASSEGQGIYEQYF. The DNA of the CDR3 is TGTGCCAGCAGCGAGGGACAGGGAATCTACGAGCAGTACTTC.

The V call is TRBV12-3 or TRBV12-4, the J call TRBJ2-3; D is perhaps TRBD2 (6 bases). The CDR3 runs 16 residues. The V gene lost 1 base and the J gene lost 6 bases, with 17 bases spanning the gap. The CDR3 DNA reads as TGTGCCAGCAGTTTAGGGGCCCTAGCGATTTCGGATACGCAGTATTTT. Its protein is CASSLGALAISDTQYF.

The CDR3 DNA follows: TGCAGTGCTAGAGAAGCCGGGGACGTAGAAGAGACCCAGTACTTC. Protein: CSAREAGDVEETQYF. The chain couples TRBV20-1 to TRBJ2-5; possibly TRBD1 or TRBD2 for D (5 bases each). This CDR3 is built from 15 residues. V gave up 0 bases and J gave up 3 bases, with 14 bases separating them. From germline, CDR1 is DFQATT and CDR2 SNEGSKA (reference sequence).

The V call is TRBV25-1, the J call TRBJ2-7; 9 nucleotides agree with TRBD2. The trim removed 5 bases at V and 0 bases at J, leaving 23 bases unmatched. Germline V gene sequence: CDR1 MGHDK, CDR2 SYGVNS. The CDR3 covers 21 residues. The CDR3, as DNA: TGTGCCAGCAGTTCCCGGGACAGCCAGTTACTAGCGGGTCATAGCTCCTACGAGCAGTACTTC. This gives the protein CASSSRDSQLLAGHSSYEQYF.

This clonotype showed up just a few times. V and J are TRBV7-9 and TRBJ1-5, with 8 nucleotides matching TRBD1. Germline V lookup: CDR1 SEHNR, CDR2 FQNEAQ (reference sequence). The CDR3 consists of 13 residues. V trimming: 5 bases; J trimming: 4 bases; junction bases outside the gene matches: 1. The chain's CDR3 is CASSRQGNQPQHF. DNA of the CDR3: TGTGCCAGCAGCCGACAGGGGAATCAGCCCCAGCATTTT.

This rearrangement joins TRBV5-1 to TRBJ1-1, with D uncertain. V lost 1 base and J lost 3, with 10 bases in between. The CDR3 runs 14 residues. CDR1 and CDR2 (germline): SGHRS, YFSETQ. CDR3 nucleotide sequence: TGCGCCAGCAGCTTGAGGGCCGGGGACACTGAAGCTTTCTTT. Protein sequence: CASSLRAGDTEAFF.

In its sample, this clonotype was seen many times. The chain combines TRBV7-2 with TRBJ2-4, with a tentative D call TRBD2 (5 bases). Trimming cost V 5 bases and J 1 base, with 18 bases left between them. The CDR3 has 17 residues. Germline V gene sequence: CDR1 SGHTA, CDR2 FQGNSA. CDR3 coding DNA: TGTGCCAGCAGCCCGCCTTCCGAGGGTAGGGCCAAAAACATTCAGTACTTC. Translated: CASSPPSEGRAKNIQYF.

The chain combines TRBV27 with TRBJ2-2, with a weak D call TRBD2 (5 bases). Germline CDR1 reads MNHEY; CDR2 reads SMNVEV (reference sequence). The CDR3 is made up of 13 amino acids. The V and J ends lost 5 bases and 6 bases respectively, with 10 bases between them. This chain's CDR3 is CASSPDYAGELFF. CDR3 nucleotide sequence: TGTGCCAGCAGTCCCGACTATGCCGGGGAGCTGTTTTTT.

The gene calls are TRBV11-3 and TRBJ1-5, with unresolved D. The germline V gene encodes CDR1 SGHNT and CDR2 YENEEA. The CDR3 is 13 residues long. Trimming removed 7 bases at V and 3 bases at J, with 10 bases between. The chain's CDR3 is CASKGRSNQPQHF. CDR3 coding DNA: TGTGCCAGCAAGGGCAGGTCCAATCAGCCCCAGCATTTT.

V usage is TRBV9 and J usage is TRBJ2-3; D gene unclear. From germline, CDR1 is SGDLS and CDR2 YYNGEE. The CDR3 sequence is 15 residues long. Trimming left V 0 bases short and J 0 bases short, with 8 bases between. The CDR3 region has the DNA TGTGCCAGCAGCGTAGGCCCTACTAGCACAGATACGCAGTATTTT. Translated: CASSVGPTSTDTQYF.

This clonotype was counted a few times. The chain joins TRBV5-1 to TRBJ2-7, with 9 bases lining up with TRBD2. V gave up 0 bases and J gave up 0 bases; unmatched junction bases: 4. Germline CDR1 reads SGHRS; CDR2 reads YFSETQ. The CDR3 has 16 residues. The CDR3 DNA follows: TGCGCCAGCAGCTTGGATAGCGGGAGCCCCTCCTACGAGCAGTACTTC. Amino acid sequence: CASSLDSGSPSYEQYF.

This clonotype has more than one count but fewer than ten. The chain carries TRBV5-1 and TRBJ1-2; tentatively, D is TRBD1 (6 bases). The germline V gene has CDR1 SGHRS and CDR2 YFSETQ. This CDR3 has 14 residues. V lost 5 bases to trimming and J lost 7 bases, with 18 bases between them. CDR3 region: CASRPLAGGGGYTF. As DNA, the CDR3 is TGCGCCAGCAGACCGCTCGCGGGGGGCGGTGGCTACACCTTC.

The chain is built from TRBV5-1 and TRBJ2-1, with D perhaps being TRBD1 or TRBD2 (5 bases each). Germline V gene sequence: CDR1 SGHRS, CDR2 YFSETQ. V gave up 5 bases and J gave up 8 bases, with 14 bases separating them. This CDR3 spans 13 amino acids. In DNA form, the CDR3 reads TGCGCCAGCAGTTCGGACTTGACAGATGAGCAGTTCTTC. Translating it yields CASSSDLTDEQFF.

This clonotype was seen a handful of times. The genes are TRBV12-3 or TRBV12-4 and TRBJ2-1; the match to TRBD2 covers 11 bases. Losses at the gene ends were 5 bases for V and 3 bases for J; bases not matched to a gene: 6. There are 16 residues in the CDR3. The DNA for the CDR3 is TGTGCCAGCAGTCCCGGGACTAGCGGTTACTACAATGAGCAGTTCTTC. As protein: CASSPGTSGYYNEQFF.

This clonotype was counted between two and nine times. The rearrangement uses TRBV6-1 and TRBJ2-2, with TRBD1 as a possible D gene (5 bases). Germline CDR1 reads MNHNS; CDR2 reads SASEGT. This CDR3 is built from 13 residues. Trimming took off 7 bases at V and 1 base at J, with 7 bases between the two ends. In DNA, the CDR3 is TGTGCCAGCACCAGGGAGAACACCGGGGAGCTGTTTTTT. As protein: CASTRENTGELFF.

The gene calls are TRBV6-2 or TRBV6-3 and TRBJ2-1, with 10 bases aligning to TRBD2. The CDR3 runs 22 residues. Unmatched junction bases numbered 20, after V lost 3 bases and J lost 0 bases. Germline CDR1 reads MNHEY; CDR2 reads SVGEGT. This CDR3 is CASSYLTSLAGDFPISYNEQFF. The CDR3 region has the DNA TGTGCCAGCAGTTATCTGACTTCCCTAGCGGGGGATTTTCCCATCTCCTACAATGAGCAGTTCTTC.

The CDR3 DNA follows: TGTGCCAGCAGGAAGGGCCCCTCCGGGACCTACGAGCAGTACTTC. Translated, it gives CASRKGPSGTYEQYF. This sequence joins TRBV6-1 and TRBJ2-7; D may be TRBD2 (5 bases). Trimming removed 6 bases from V and 2 bases from J, with 17 bases in between. Looked up from germline, CDR1 is MNHNS and CDR2 is SASEGT. The CDR3 totals 15 residues.

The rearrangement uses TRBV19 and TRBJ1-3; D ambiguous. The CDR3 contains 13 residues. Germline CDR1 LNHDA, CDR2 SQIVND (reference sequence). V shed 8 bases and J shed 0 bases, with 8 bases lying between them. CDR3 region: CASRRLSGNTIYF. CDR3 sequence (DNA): TGTGCCAGTCGCAGGCTCTCTGGAAACACCATATATTTT. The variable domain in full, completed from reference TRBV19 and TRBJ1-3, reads DGGITQSPKYLFRKEGQNVTLSCEQNLNHDAMYWYRQDPGQGLRLIYYSQIVNDFQKGDIAEGYSVSREKKESFPLTVTSAQKNPTAFYLCASRRLSGNTIYFGEGSWLTVV.

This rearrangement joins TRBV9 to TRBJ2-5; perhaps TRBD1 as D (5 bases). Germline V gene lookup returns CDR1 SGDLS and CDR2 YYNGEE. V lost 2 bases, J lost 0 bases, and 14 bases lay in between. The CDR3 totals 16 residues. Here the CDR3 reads CASSVRLGEYQETQYF. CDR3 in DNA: TGTGCCAGCAGCGTTAGGCTAGGGGAATACCAAGAGACCCAGTACTTC.

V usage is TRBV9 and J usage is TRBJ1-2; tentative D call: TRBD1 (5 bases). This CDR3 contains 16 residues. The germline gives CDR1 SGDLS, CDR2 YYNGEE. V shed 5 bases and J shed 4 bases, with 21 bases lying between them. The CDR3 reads CASRKSTALLGYGYTF. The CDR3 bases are TGTGCCAGCAGGAAATCGACAGCCCTTCTAGGCTATGGCTACACCTTC.

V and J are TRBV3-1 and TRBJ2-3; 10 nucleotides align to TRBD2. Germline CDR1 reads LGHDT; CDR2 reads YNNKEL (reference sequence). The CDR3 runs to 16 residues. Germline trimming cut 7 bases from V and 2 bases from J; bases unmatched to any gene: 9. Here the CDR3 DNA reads TGTGCCAGCACCAAGGGACTAGCGAGGGCCACAGATACGCAGTATTTT. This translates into CASTKGLARATDTQYF.